The subject of this entry is one T cell receptor (beta chain). The data are from a study of cytomegalovirus exposure and HLA in healthy donors. PCR used 60 Vbeta primers and 13 Jbeta primers. Sequencing was performed with immunoSEQ multiplex PCR; in TCRdb, only in-frame clones are kept and a portion is missing. The sample comprises roughly 150,000 clones, about 80% of which are singletons, and 2% to 2.5% rests with the top ten. This CDR3 has 14 residues. Looked up from germline, CDR1 is SGHRS and CDR2 is YFSETQ. Trimming cost V 3 bases and J 2 bases; bases outside gene matches: 1. The V gene is TRBV5-1, the J gene TRBJ2-7, with TRBD2 matching over 11 bases. Sequencing used PBMCs. The sequence was collected from a man aged 30 to 45 in good health and CMV-seronegative. The CDR3 DNA follows: TGCGCCAGCAGCTCGACTAGCGGGACCTACGAGCAGTACTTC. Protein: CASSSTSGTYEQYF. The full variable domain, rest sourced from reference TRBV5-1 and TRBJ2-7, is KAGVTQTPRYLIKTRGQQVTLSCSPISGHRSVSWYQQTPGQGLQFLFEYFSETQRNKGNFPGRFSGRQFSNSRSEMNVSTLELGDSALYLCASSSTSGTYEQYFGPGTRLTVT.